A single sample gave rise to the 27 T cell receptor beta chains below, sequenced in a study of molecular identifiers for immune sequencing clone quantification. TCRdb reprocessed the PCR reads via MiXCR and lists one record per CDR3 protein. In the table there are roughly 630,000 distinct CDR3 sequences, about 25% of which are singletons. Sample: naive CD8+ T cells from blood, with Jurkat cell RNA spiked in. Subset given: FACS-sorted CD8+CD4-CCR7+CD45RA+ naive T cells. These receptors were collected from a human donor in good health. Some libraries in this study had Jurkat cell RNA spiked in.

This clonotype was recorded a few times. The chain recombines TRBV7-9 with TRBJ2-2; no reliable D call. CDR3 size: 14 residues. Trimming took off 5 bases at V and 4 bases at J, with 11 bases between the two ends. The V gene's germline CDR1 is SEHNR and CDR2 FQNEAQ (reference sequence). CDR3 residues: CASSDARRTGELFF. CDR3 nucleotides: TGTGCCAGCAGCGACGCCCGGCGCACCGGGGAGCTGTTTTTT.

This clonotype showed up many times. The V gene is TRBV20-1, the J gene TRBJ2-7; D call uncertain. CDR1 DFQATT and CDR2 SNEGSKA come from the germline V gene (reference sequence). The CDR3 extends over 13 amino acids. V dropped 5 bases and J dropped 1 base, with 12 bases sitting between them. CDR3 bases: TGCAGTGCTCTAGTTCTAGGGTCCTACGAGCAGTACTTC. The encoded protein is CSALVLGSYEQYF.

The V gene is TRBV7-9, the J gene TRBJ2-2; possible D gene TRBD2, 6 bases. CDR1 and CDR2 (germline): SEHNR, FQNEAQ (reference sequence). This CDR3 is built from 16 residues. V dropped 5 bases and J dropped 3 bases, with 16 bases sitting between them. The CDR3 is CASSPARGPDTGELFF. CDR3 sequence (DNA): TGTGCCAGCAGCCCGGCGCGGGGCCCGGACACCGGGGAGCTGTTTTTT. The full variable domain, in which reference TRBV7-9 and TRBJ2-2 provide the parts outside the CDR3, is DTGVSQNPRHKITKRGQNVTFRCDPISEHNRLYWYRQTLGQGPEFLTYFQNEAQLEKSRLLSDRFSAERPKGSFSTLEIQRTEQGDSAMYLCASSPARGPDTGELFFGEGSRLTVL.

In regard to this clonotype: This could be a read error, since a much larger clone is one nucleotide away. This sequence joins TRBV6-1 and TRBJ2-4; TRBD1 matches 7 bases. The CDR3 has 11 amino acids. Germline assignment: CDR1 MNHNS and CDR2 SASEGT. CDR3 protein: CASGQENTQYF. CDR3 nucleotide sequence: TGTGCCAGCGGACAGGAAAACACTCAGTACTTC.

This clonotype has more than one count but fewer than ten. The chain has TRBV29-1 and TRBJ1-1; D is uncertain. This CDR3 is built from 12 residues. Trimming took off 0 bases at V and 7 bases at J, with 9 bases between the two ends. Germline V CDR1 and CDR2: SQVTM, ANQGSEA. The DNA for the CDR3 is TGCAGCGTTGAAGATCAAGGACTTGAAGCTTTCTTT. Translation: CSVEDQGLEAFF.

Comment on this clonotype: A read error is possible here, since a much larger clone lies one base away. V and J are TRBV7-7 and TRBJ2-4; D uncertain. Germline V gene sequence: CDR1 SSHAT, CDR2 FNYEAQ (reference sequence). The CDR3 is 19 amino acids. In DNA form, the CDR3 reads TGTGCTAGCAGCCCTCGTTGGGCAGCGAATACTCTAGACAAAAACGTTCAGTACTTC. This translates into CASSPRWAANTLDKNVQYF.

For this clonotype: A single base separates this from a much larger clone, so it may be a read error. The V gene is TRBV2, the J gene TRBJ1-5, with TRBD1 matching 8 bases. There are 14 residues in the CDR3. Germline CDR1 reads SNHLY; CDR2 reads FYNNEI. Here the CDR3 DNA reads TGTGCCAGCAGTGAAGGGACAGGGTTTCAGTCCCAGCATTTT. Its protein is CASSEGTGFQSQHF. The whole variable domain, filled in from reference TRBV2 and TRBJ1-5, reads EPEVTQTPSHQVTQMGQEVILRCVPISNHLYFYWYRQILGQKVEFLVSFYNNEISEKSEIFDDQFSVERPDGSNFTLKIRSTKLEDSAMYFCASSEGTGFQSQHFGDGTRLSIL.

On this clonotype itself: Its ends do not fully match the called genes, so a read error is possible. The chain is built from TRBV7-7 and TRBJ1-1; no clear D. This CDR3 region has 13 residues. Germline V CDR1 and CDR2: SSHAT, FNYEAQ (reference sequence). The DNA for the CDR3 is TGTGCTAGCAGCTTAAATTGGAACACTGAAGCTTTCTTT. Protein sequence: CASSLNWNTEAFF.

This clonotype was observed many times. CDR3 DNA sequence: TGTGCCAGCAGGGACATAACTAGCACAGATACGCAGTATTTT. This sequence encodes CASRDITSTDTQYF. V gene TRBV27 combines with J gene TRBJ2-3; a weak D match, TRBD1 (5 bases). CDR3 length: 14 amino acids. Trimming pared 6 bases from V and 0 bases from J, leaving 10 bases between. Germline values: CDR1 MNHEY, CDR2 SMNVEV (reference sequence).

This clonotype has more than one count but fewer than ten. The rearrangement uses TRBV28 and TRBJ2-1; D is possibly TRBD1 (6 bases). The CDR3 contains 14 residues. Trimming stripped 6 bases from V and 4 bases from J, with 13 bases between. Germline loops: CDR1 MDHEN, CDR2 SYDVKM. The CDR3 loop reads CASRPGHLYNEQFF. The CDR3 DNA reads TGTGCCAGCAGACCGGGACACCTATACAATGAGCAGTTCTTC.

The V and J genes are TRBV11-3 and TRBJ2-3; D perhaps matches TRBD1 (5 bases). V shed 4 bases and J shed 2 bases, with 13 bases lying between them. The CDR3 length is 15 residues. Germline values: CDR1 SGHNT, CDR2 YENEEA. The CDR3, as DNA: TGTGCCAGCAGCTCCTCGACAGATCTCACAGATACGCAGTATTTT. This gives the protein CASSSSTDLTDTQYF.

The V gene is TRBV6-5, the J gene TRBJ1-1; D is uncertain. V dropped 1 base and J dropped 6 bases, with 3 bases sitting between them. In germline, CDR1 is MNHEY, CDR2 SVGAGI. The CDR3 has 11 amino acids. This chain's CDR3 is CASSYWPEAFF. The CDR3 nucleotides read TGTGCCAGCAGTTACTGGCCTGAAGCTTTCTTT.

Many counts were recorded for this clonotype. The chain joins TRBV5-4 to TRBJ2-7; D uncertain. Germline lookup yields CDR1 SGHNT and CDR2 YYREEE (reference sequence). V dropped 0 bases and J dropped 3 bases, with 10 bases sitting between them. The CDR3 is 14 residues long. As DNA, the CDR3 is TGTGCCAGCAGCTTGGCCGGCTCTTTCTACGAGCAGTACTTC. Translated: CASSLAGSFYEQYF.

The chain is built from TRBV27 and TRBJ1-1; D gene uncertain. Germline V gene lookup returns CDR1 MNHEY and CDR2 SMNVEV (reference sequence). V dropped 3 bases and J dropped 1 base, with 15 bases sitting between them. CDR3 length: 16 residues. The CDR3 DNA is TGTGCCAGCAGTTTGTCGGCAGGCGCTTGGAACACTGAAGCTTTCTTT. Translation: CASSLSAGAWNTEAFF.

This clonotype occurred many times. This chain uses TRBV28 with TRBJ2-3; 10 positions agree with TRBD1. The CDR3 has 15 amino acids. CDR1 is MDHEN and CDR2 is SYDVKM in the germline V gene. Losses at the gene ends were 7 bases for V and 3 bases for J; bases not matched to a gene: 7. The DNA for the CDR3 is TGTGCCAGCAAGCAGACAGGGGGCTGGACAGATACGCAGTATTTT. It specifies CASKQTGGWTDTQYF.

The CDR3 region is CASRMTGGGTEAFF. In nucleotides, the CDR3 is TGTGCCAGCAGAATGACAGGGGGCGGGACTGAAGCTTTCTTT. V and J are TRBV12-3 or TRBV12-4 and TRBJ1-1; 10 bases line up with TRBD1. The CDR3 contains 14 residues. V gave up 6 bases and J gave up 5 bases; unmatched junction bases: 6.

The chain links TRBV20-1 to TRBJ2-7; D might be TRBD1 (5 bases). The CDR3 contains 15 residues. V was cut by 0 bases and J by 3 bases, with 15 bases left in between. CDR1 and CDR2 (germline): DFQATT, SNEGSKA (reference sequence). The CDR3 bases are TGCAGTGCTAGAGATTCGGGCAGGGCGATCTACGAGCAGTACTTC. Encoded protein: CSARDSGRAIYEQYF.

This clonotype was counted ten times or more. The chain links TRBV5-4 to TRBJ2-7, with D tentatively TRBD1 or TRBD2 (5 bases each). Trimming removed 4 bases from V and 3 bases from J, with 14 bases in between. CDR1 and CDR2 (germline): SGHNT, YYREEE (reference sequence). The CDR3 extends over 14 amino acids. The CDR3 DNA sequence: TGTGCCAGCAGCCTTGAGGGGCCGATCTACGAGCAGTACTTC. Translating gives CASSLEGPIYEQYF.

The J gene is TRBJ2-2, the V gene TRBV4-3, with 7 bases lining up with TRBD2. J lost 1 base, V lost 0 bases, and 11 bases had no gene match. Germline CDR1 is LGHNA and CDR2 is YSLEER. This CDR3 has 19 residues. The CDR3 is CASSQDVAWAGENTGELFF. CDR3 sequence (DNA): TGCGCCAGCAGCCAAGACGTGGCTTGGGCGGGGGAGAACACCGGGGAGCTGTTTTTT.

The table lists this clonotype with a few counts. V is TRBV4-3 and J is TRBJ1-3; a weak D match, TRBD1 (6 bases). The germline V gene encodes CDR1 LGHNA and CDR2 YSLEER. This CDR3 is 18 amino acids long. With 0 bases removed from V and 0 bases from J, the gap between germline ends came to 15 bases. CDR3 bases: TGCGCCAGCAGCCAAGATCGGGGGCAGAAGTTCTCTGGAAACACCATATATTTT. Its protein is CASSQDRGQKFSGNTIYF.

This clonotype came up a few times. The V call is TRBV7-9, the J call TRBJ2-3; 8 bases map to TRBD2. Germline loops: CDR1 SEHNR, CDR2 FQNEAQ (reference sequence). J gave up 3 bases and V 5 bases, and 7 bases lay outside the gene matches. The CDR3 runs to 15 residues. The CDR3 coding sequence is TGTGCCAGCAGCCCCCCAGCGGGAGTAACAGATACGCAGTATTTT. As protein: CASSPPAGVTDTQYF.

Of note for this clonotype: One end of the junction does not line up with germline, which may come from a read error. The J gene is TRBJ1-6, the V gene TRBV5-3; D is unresolved. TRBV5-3 is placed among ORFs of uncertain function. The CDR3 is made up of 17 amino acids. This CDR3 reads CASSLWLPESYNSPLHF. The CDR3, as DNA: TGTGCCAGCAGCTTGTGGCTCCCCGAATCCTATAATTCACCCCTCCACTTT.

As for this clonotype: This may come from a read error, since a much larger clone is one base off. The gene calls are TRBV30 and TRBJ2-1; D is ambiguous. This CDR3 contains 12 residues. Germline-derived CDR1 and CDR2 are GTSNPN and SVGIG (reference sequence). CDR3 nucleotide sequence: TGTGCCTGGAGTGAACTATTCAATGACCAGTTCTTC. Protein sequence: CAWSELFNDQFF.

This clonotype was found many times. The gene calls are TRBV6-7 and TRBJ2-2, with TRBD1 identical over 8 bases. TRBV6-7 falls under the ORF class, with uncertain function. This CDR3 is 18 amino acids long. V gave up 0 bases and J gave up 2 bases; unmatched junction bases: 8. In DNA, the CDR3 is TGTGCCAGCAGTTACTCCACCTCAGGGGGCAGAAACACCGGGGAGCTGTTTTTT. It is translated as CASSYSTSGGRNTGELFF.

The table lists this clonotype with a few counts. This chain uses TRBV7-9 with TRBJ1-3; TRBD1 is a possible D gene (5 bases). The germline CDR1 and CDR2 sequences are SEHNR and FQNEAQ (reference sequence). This CDR3 is built from 16 residues. The V end lost 4 bases, the J end lost 4 bases, and 17 bases lay between the germline ends. This chain's CDR3 is CASSSPGAPPGNTIYF. CDR3 bases: TGTGCCAGCAGCTCCCCCGGGGCTCCCCCCGGAAACACCATATATTTT.

This clonotype showed up many times. The J gene is TRBJ2-3, the V gene TRBV6-1; D might be TRBD2 (5 bases). The germline gives CDR1 MNHNS, CDR2 SASEGT. CDR3 size: 11 residues. V dropped 10 bases and J dropped 6 bases, with 11 bases sitting between them. CDR3 sequence reads: CATLTGDTQYF. In nucleotides, the CDR3 is TGTGCCACCTTAACGGGGGATACGCAGTATTTT.

As regards this clonotype: A much more abundant neighbour one base away suggests this may be a read error. The chain joins TRBV28 to TRBJ2-1, with 8 bases fitting TRBD2. The CDR3 covers 18 residues. The V gene's germline CDR1 is MDHEN and CDR2 SYDVKM. CDR3 sequence: CASSSQTVSGGDYNEQSF. The CDR3 DNA sequence: TGTGCCAGCAGTTCTCAGACGGTGAGCGGGGGCGACTACAATGAGCAGTCCTTC. Complete variable domain (other parts from reference TRBV28 and TRBJ2-1): DVKVTQSSRYLVKRTGEKVFLECVQDMDHENMFWYRQDPGLGLRLIYFSYDVKMKEKGDIPEGYSVSREKKERFSLILESASTNQTSMYLCASSSQTVSGGDYNEQSFGPGTRLTVL.